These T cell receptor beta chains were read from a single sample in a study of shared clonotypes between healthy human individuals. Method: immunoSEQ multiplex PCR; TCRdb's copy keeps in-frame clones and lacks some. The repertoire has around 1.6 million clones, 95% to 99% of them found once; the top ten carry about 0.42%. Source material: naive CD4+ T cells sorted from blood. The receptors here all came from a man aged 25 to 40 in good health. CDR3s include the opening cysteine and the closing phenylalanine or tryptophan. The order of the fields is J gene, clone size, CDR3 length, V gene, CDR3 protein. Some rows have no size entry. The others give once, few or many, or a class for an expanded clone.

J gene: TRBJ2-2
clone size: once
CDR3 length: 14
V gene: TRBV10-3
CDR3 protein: CAIRVTGEAGELFF

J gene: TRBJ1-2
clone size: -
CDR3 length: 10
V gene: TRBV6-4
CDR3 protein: CASMDYGYTF

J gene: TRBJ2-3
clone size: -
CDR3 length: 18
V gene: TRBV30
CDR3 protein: CAWSVYPQDAAQADTQYF

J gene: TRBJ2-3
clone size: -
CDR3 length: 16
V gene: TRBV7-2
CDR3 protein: CASSLVPAGGTDTQYF

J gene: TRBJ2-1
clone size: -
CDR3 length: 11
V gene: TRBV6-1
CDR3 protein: CASLDRNEQFF

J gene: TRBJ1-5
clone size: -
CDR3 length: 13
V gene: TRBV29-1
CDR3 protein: CSVGQGFGQPQHF

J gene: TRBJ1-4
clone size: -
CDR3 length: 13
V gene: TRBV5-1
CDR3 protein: CASSLEGNEKLFF

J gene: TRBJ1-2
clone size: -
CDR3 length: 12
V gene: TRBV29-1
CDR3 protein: CSARTVTYGYTF

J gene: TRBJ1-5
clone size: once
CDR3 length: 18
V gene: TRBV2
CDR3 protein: CASSFDRVSKNSNQPQHF

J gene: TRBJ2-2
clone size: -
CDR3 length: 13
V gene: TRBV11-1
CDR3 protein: CASGRDSTGELFF

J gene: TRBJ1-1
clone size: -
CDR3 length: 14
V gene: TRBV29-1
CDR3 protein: CSGSGDRGGTEAFF

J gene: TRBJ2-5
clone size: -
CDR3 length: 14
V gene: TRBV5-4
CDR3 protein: CASRRDLPQETQYF

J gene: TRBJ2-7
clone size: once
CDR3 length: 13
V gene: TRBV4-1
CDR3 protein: CASSAGHIYEQYF

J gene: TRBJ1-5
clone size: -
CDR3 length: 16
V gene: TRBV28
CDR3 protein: CASSLADRAGNQPQHF

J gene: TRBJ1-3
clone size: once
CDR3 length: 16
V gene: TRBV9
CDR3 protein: CASSVDPGPAGNTIYF

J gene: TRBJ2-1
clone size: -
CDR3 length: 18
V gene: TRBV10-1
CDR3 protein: CASSESLAGGTRPGEQFF

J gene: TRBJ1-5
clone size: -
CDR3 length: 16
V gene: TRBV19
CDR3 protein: CASSVIQGAFNQPQHF

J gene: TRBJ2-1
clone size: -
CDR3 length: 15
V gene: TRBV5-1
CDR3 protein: CASSLTGTGVDEQFF

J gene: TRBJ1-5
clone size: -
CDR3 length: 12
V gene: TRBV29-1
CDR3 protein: CSAGQGNQPQHF

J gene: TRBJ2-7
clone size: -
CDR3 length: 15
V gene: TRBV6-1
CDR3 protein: CASSEGGLRAYEQYF

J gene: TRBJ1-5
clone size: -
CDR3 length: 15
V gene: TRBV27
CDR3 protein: CASSLYQGPNQPQHF

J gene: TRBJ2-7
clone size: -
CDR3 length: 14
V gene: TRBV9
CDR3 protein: CASSPRRGTAEQYF

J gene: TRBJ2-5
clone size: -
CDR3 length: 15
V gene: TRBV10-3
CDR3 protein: CAISEPGLVQETQYF

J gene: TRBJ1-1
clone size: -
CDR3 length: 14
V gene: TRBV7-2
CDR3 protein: CASSRDRAGTEAFF

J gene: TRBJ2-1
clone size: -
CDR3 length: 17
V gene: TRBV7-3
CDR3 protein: CASSPGKARGDYNEQFF

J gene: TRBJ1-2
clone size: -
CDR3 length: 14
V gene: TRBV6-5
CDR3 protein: CASSSTGILYGYTF

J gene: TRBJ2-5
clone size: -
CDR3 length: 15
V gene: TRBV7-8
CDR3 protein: CASSVPTGWVETQYF

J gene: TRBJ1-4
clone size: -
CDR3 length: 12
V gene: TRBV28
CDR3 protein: CASSLMGEKLFF

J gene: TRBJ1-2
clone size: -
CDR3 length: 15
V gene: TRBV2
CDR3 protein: CASSEGQGASYGYTF

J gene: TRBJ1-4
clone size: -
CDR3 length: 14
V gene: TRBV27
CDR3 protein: CASSLKGGPGKLFF

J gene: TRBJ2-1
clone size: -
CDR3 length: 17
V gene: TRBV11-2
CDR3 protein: CASSLFTYPSSYNEQFF

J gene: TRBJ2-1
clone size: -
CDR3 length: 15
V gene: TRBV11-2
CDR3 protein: CASSGHRDRDNEQFF

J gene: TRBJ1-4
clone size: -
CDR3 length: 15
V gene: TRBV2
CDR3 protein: CASSDEGGKDEKLFF

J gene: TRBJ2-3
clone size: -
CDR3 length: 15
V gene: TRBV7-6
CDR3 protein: CASSPGVPSTDTQYF

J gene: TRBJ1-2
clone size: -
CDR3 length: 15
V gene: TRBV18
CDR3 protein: CASSPLTGVGYGYTF

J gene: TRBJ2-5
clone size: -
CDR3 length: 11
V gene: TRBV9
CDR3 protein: CASSTQETQYF

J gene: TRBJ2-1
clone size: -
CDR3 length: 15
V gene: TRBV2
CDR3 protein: CASSAIGGSYNEQFF

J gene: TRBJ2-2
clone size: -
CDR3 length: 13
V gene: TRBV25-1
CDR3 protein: CASSWRRAGELFF

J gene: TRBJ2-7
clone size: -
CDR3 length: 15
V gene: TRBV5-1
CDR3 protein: CASSLGSGRTYEQYF

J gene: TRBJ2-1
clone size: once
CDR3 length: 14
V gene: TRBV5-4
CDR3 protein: CASSLDGAGDEQFF

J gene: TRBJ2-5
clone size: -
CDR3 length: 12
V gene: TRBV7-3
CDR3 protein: CASSKVGETQYF

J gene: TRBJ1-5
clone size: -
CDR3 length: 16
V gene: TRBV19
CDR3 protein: CASSSIMGQGNQPQHF

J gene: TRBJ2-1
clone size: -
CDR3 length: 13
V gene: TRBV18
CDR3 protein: CASRLAQYNEQFF

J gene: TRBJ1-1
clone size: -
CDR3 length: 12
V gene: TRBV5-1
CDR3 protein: CASSLDYGEAFF

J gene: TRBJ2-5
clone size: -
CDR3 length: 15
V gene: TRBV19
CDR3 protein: CASSMSGTRIETQYF

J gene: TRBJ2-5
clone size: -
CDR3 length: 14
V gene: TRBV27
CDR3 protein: CASSFSEVGETQYF

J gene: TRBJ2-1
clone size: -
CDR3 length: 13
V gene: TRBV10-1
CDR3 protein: CASSELVPNEQFF

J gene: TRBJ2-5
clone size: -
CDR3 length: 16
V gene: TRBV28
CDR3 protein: CASSEFRGSLQETQYF

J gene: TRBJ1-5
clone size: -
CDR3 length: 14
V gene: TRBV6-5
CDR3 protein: CASSGTALNQPQHF

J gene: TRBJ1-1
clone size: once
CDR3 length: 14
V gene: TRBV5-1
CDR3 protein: CASSGTGLNTEAFF